The next 18 T cell receptor beta chains were all read from a single sample in a study of OX40 agonist ivuxolimab in advanced cancers. Clones were read by immunoSEQ multiplex PCR, and TCRdb kept only the in-frame ones, dropping some. In the table there are around 58,000 clones, more than 85% of which are singletons. Source: CD4+ or CD8+ T cells sorted from blood, taken in a trial of the OX40 agonist ivuxolimab. The source of these receptors is an adult with an advanced solid tumor such as melanoma, head and neck, liver or kidney cancer.

The V gene is TRBV19, the J gene TRBJ2-1, with TRBD1 matching over 8 bases. Germline trimming cut 6 bases from V and 2 bases from J; bases unmatched to any gene: 6. Germline loops: CDR1 LNHDA, CDR2 SQIVND (reference sequence). CDR3 length: 15 residues. The CDR3 spells CASSRDRTPYNEQFF. In DNA form, the CDR3 reads TGTGCCAGTAGCCGGGACAGGACGCCCTACAATGAGCAGTTCTTC.

The CDR3 loop is CASSTMGNYEQYF. CDR3 DNA sequence: TGCGCCAGCAGCACTATGGGGAACTACGAGCAGTACTTC. The V call is TRBV4-1, the J call TRBJ2-7, with D unclear. V lost 5 bases and J lost 3, with 11 bases in between. CDR1 is MGHRA and CDR2 is YSYEKL in the germline V gene. The CDR3 loop spans 13 amino acids.

The CDR3: CASSPPGGTGGIYEQYF. As DNA, the CDR3 is TGTGCCAGCAGTCCGCCGGGAGGGACAGGGGGCATCTACGAGCAGTACTTC. The chain employs TRBV5-6 and TRBJ2-5; 12 nucleotides agree with TRBD1. The J call is uncertain, as TRBJ2-7 better fits the DNA end. Germline V gene data show CDR1 as SGHDT and CDR2 as YYEEEE. This CDR3 has 17 residues.

The rearrangement uses TRBV4-2 and TRBJ1-1; tentatively, D is TRBD1 (5 bases). Per germline, CDR1 LGHNA and CDR2 YNFKEQ. Deletions cut 1 base from V and 5 bases from J, with 11 bases between. The CDR3 totals 14 residues. The CDR3 sequence is CASSQVGWGTEAFF. Written as DNA, the CDR3 is TGTGCCAGCAGCCAAGTAGGTTGGGGGACTGAAGCTTTCTTT.

V usage is TRBV12-5 and J usage is TRBJ2-1, with TRBD2 identical over 8 bases. The germline V gene has CDR1 LGHNT and CDR2 FRNRAP. The J segment lost 8 bases and the V segment lost 0 bases, leaving 6 bases of the junction unmatched. This CDR3 has 15 amino acids. CDR3 residues: CASGLVRGGKDEQFF. The CDR3 DNA follows: TGTGCTAGTGGTTTGGTTCGGGGGGGGAAGGATGAGCAGTTCTTC.

The chain joins TRBV10-1 to TRBJ2-2; 9 bases align to TRBD2. CDR3 length equals 14 residues. After removal of 6 bases from V and 7 bases from J, the junction contained 6 bases not matched to a gene. CDR1 is WNHNN and CDR2 is SYGVQD in the germline V gene (reference sequence). As DNA, the CDR3 is TGCGCCAGCAGCTCTAGCGGGGCCGGCGGGGAGCTGTTTTTT. Translated: CASSSSGAGGELFF.

This chain connects TRBV19 to TRBJ1-5; no clear D. The CDR3 runs to 18 residues. CDR1 is LNHDA, CDR2 SQIVND, per germline (reference sequence). V dropped 1 base and J dropped 1 base, with 17 bases sitting between them. CDR3 sequence (DNA): TGTGCCAGTAGTATAGCAGGCTTCGGGGAGTTGAGCAATCAGCCCCAGCATTTT. This sequence encodes CASSIAGFGELSNQPQHF.

The V call is TRBV29-1, the J call TRBJ1-1, with TRBD1 identical over 7 bases. J lost 1 base, V lost 6 bases, and 5 bases had no gene match. The CDR3 length is 13 residues. The germline CDR1 and CDR2 sequences are SQVTM and ANQGSEA. The CDR3 here is CSVGQSKNTEAFF. The CDR3 DNA sequence: TGCAGCGTGGGACAGTCAAAGAACACTGAAGCTTTCTTT. The full variable domain, in which reference TRBV29-1 and TRBJ1-1 provide the parts outside the CDR3, is SAVISQKPSRDICQRGTSLTIQCQVDSQVTMMFWYRQQPGQSLTLIATANQGSEATYESGFVIDKFPISRPNLTFSTLTVSNMSPEDSSIYLCSVGQSKNTEAFFGQGTRLTVV.

The chain recombines TRBV5-1 with TRBJ1-1; no clear D. The CDR3 is 14 residues long. V was pared by 1 base and J by 0 bases, with 7 bases between. The germline gives CDR1 SGHRS, CDR2 YFSETQ. The CDR3 region is CASSLSDMNTEAFF. The CDR3 DNA is TGCGCCAGCAGCTTGTCAGACATGAACACTGAAGCTTTCTTT. Variable domain in full (rest from reference TRBV5-1 and TRBJ1-1): KAGVTQTPRYLIKTRGQQVTLSCSPISGHRSVSWYQQTPGQGLQFLFEYFSETQRNKGNFPGRFSGRQFSNSRSEMNVSTLELGDSALYLCASSLSDMNTEAFFGQGTRLTVV.

This clone appeared once. V usage is TRBV5-6 and J usage is TRBJ2-1, with unresolved D. Trimming left V 0 bases short and J 11 bases short, with 9 bases between. Germline V gene sequence: CDR1 SGHDT, CDR2 YYEEEE. This CDR3 is built from 12 residues. CDR3 nucleotides: TGTGCCAGCAGCTTGGGTTACGGGCAGCAGTTCTTC. Translation: CASSLGYGQQFF.

This rearrangement joins TRBV7-2 to TRBJ2-7; tentatively, D is TRBD2 (5 bases). V lost 2 bases to trimming and J lost 0 bases, with 11 bases between them. The CDR3 has 15 amino acids. Germline CDR1 reads SGHTA; CDR2 reads FQGNSA. CDR3 DNA sequence: TGTGCCAGCAGCTTAAAAGGACTGTACTCCTACGAGCAGTACTTC. Translated, it gives CASSLKGLYSYEQYF. Full variable domain (outside the CDR3, taken from reference TRBV7-2 and TRBJ2-7): GAGVSQSPSNKVTEKGKDVELRCDPISGHTALYWYRQSLGQGLEFLIYFQGNSAPDKSGLPSDRFSAERTGGSVSTLTIQRTQQEDSAVYLCASSLKGLYSYEQYFGPGTRLTVT.

The V call is TRBV14, the J call TRBJ1-4; D is ambiguous. Germline assignment: CDR1 SGHDN and CDR2 FVKESK. V lost 4 bases to trimming and J lost 0 bases, with 9 bases between them. The CDR3 is 15 residues long. CDR3: CASSRLTTTNEKLFF. In DNA form, the CDR3 reads TGTGCCAGCAGCCGGCTCACTACAACTAATGAAAAACTGTTTTTT.

This clone came up once. The J gene is TRBJ1-2, the V gene TRBV14, with 10 bases fitting TRBD1. The ends lost 4 bases at V and 3 bases at J; junction bases unmatched: 2. CDR3 length equals 14 residues. The germline gives CDR1 SGHDN, CDR2 FVKESK. The CDR3 sequence: CASSRDRGDYGYTF. Written as DNA, the CDR3 is TGTGCCAGCAGCCGGGACAGGGGAGACTATGGCTACACCTTC.

The chain has TRBV19 and TRBJ2-5; D is perhaps TRBD2 (5 bases). V was clipped by 9 bases and J by 5 bases, with 19 bases between them. The CDR3 runs 14 residues. In germline, CDR1 is LNHDA, CDR2 SQIVND (reference sequence). The CDR3 coding sequence is TGTGCCAGCAGCCCTAGGGCTAGCCATGAGACCCAGTACTTC. Residues: CASSPRASHETQYF.

V and J are TRBV19 and TRBJ1-5; D not certain. This CDR3 has 15 amino acids. Trimming shortened V by 3 bases and J by 2 bases, and 11 bases separated the two germline ends. Germline CDR1 is LNHDA and CDR2 is SQIVND (reference sequence). The CDR3 coding sequence is TGTGCCAGTAGTATGGCGTCCGGGGGCAATCAGCCCCAGCATTTT. Translation gives CASSMASGGNQPQHF.

The count of this clone is one. The chain recombines TRBV28 with TRBJ1-2, with 9 positions matching TRBD1. Germline V gene data show CDR1 as MDHEN and CDR2 as SYDVKM. V was clipped by 4 bases and J by 3 bases; unmatched bases: 3. The CDR3 has 14 residues. CDR3 in amino acids: CASSYRGRDYGYTF. The CDR3 DNA reads TGTGCCAGCAGTTACAGGGGGCGGGACTATGGCTACACCTTC.

V gene TRBV11-2 combines with J gene TRBJ2-3; D unresolved. Germline CDR1 is SGHAT and CDR2 is FQNNGV. V lost 4 bases and J 1 base, leaving 6 bases between the germline ends. This CDR3 is 13 amino acids long. The CDR3 is CASSSSGTDTQYF. The CDR3 nucleotides read TGTGCCAGCAGCTCCAGCGGCACAGATACGCAGTATTTT.

This chain connects TRBV5-1 to TRBJ2-1, with 12 bases identical to TRBD2. Per the germline V gene, CDR1 is SGHRS and CDR2 is YFSETQ. The CDR3 consists of 18 residues. The V gene end was trimmed by 4 bases and the J gene end by 0 bases; junction bases not matched to a gene: 8. In DNA, the CDR3 is TGCGCCAGCAGCATGACTAGCGGGGGAATGAGCTCCTACAATGAGCAGTTCTTC. Protein: CASSMTSGGMSSYNEQFF. Together with reference TRBV5-1 and TRBJ2-1, the CDR3 gives the full variable domain: KAGVTQTPRYLIKTRGQQVTLSCSPISGHRSVSWYQQTPGQGLQFLFEYFSETQRNKGNFPGRFSGRQFSNSRSEMNVSTLELGDSALYLCASSMTSGGMSSYNEQFFGPGTRLTVL.